Below, 16 T cell receptor beta chains from the same sample are listed, as sequenced in a study of blood T cell repertoires in COVID-19. Sequencing used immunoSEQ multiplex PCR; TCRdb keeps in-frame clones, though not all of them. In the table there are fewer than 200,000 clones, around 79% of which are singletons. Sequences were obtained from peripheral blood. These receptors all stem from an older woman with acute or convalescent COVID-19.

This clone has only one observation. The chain combines TRBV19 with TRBJ2-7; 11 positions agree with TRBD1. With 3 bases clipped from V and 7 bases from J, the junction kept 8 bases outside the gene matches. In germline, CDR1 is LNHDA, CDR2 SQIVND (reference sequence). The CDR3 runs 15 residues. DNA of the CDR3: TGTGCCAGTAGTATGTCCGGGACAGGGGGTCAAGAGCAGTACTTC. It codes for CASSMSGTGGQEQYF.

J is TRBJ2-5 and V is TRBV15; the match to TRBD2 covers 9 bases. Germline CDR1 reads LNHNV; CDR2 reads YYDKDF (reference sequence). The CDR3 consists of 14 residues. V shed 3 bases and J 4 bases; nucleotides not matched to a gene: 3. CDR3 coding DNA: TGTGCCACCAGCAGGTTACTAGCGGGAGAGACCCAGTACTTC. This encodes CATSRLLAGETQYF.

The V call is TRBV2, the J call TRBJ1-6; possibly TRBD1 for D (5 bases). The germline CDR1 and CDR2 sequences are SNHLY and FYNNEI. Trimming removed 10 bases from V and 7 bases from J, with 11 bases in between. The CDR3 totals 12 residues. This CDR3 reads CATRRGNSPLHF. CDR3 coding DNA: TGTGCCACCCGACGGGGGAATTCACCCCTCCACTTT.

The chain combines TRBV7-8 with TRBJ2-5, with 10 bases aligning to TRBD2. The CDR3 contains 14 residues. V was pared by 3 bases and J by 4 bases, with 2 bases of the junction left unmatched. Looked up from germline, CDR1 is SGHVS and CDR2 is FQNEAQ. CDR3 in amino acids: CASSFLAGVETQYF. The CDR3 bases are TGTGCCAGCAGCTTCCTAGCGGGAGTAGAGACCCAGTACTTC.

This chain links TRBV2 with TRBJ2-1, with D possibly being TRBD2 (5 bases). The germline V and J ends were trimmed by 6 bases and 3 bases, with 9 bases remaining between them. The CDR3 has 13 amino acids. Germline CDR1 reads SNHLY; CDR2 reads FYNNEI. The CDR3 bases are TGTGCCAGCAGCCCCGACTACTACAATGAGCAGTTCTTC. Amino acids: CASSPDYYNEQFF.

This sequence joins TRBV6-5 and TRBJ1-2; D might be TRBD1 (6 bases). Trimming removed 11 bases at V and 2 bases at J, with 18 bases between. There are 14 residues in the CDR3. Germline V lookup: CDR1 MNHEY, CDR2 SVGAGI. The CDR3 bases are TGTGCCGGGCGACAGGACACGTTCAACTATGGCTACACCTTC. Translation: CAGRQDTFNYGYTF.

The chain carries TRBV11-3 and TRBJ2-7, with 7 bases aligning to TRBD1. Per the germline V gene, CDR1 is SGHNT and CDR2 is YENEEA. Losses at the gene ends were 1 base for V and 6 bases for J; bases not matched to a gene: 12. The CDR3 is 16 amino acids. The CDR3 is CASSLVGGQTPSEQYF. In DNA form, the CDR3 reads TGTGCCAGCAGCTTAGTTGGGGGACAGACGCCGAGCGAGCAGTACTTC.

The V and J genes are TRBV25-1 and TRBJ2-6; TRBD1 matches at 8 bases. Germline V lookup: CDR1 MGHDK, CDR2 SYGVNS. The CDR3 length is 18 residues. After removal of 1 base from V and 1 base from J, the junction contained 6 bases not matched to a gene. DNA of the CDR3: TGTGCCAGCAGTGAATTTGGGACAGGCCGATCTGGGGCCAACGTCCTGACTTTC. Translation: CASSEFGTGRSGANVLTF. The full variable domain, in which reference TRBV25-1 and TRBJ2-6 provide the parts outside the CDR3, is EADIYQTPRYLVIGTGKKITLECSQTMGHDKMYWYQQDPGMELHLIHYSYGVNSTEKGDLSSESTVSRIRTEHFPLTLESARPSHTSQYLCASSEFGTGRSGANVLTFGAGSRLTVL.

The CDR3 nucleotides are TGTGCCACCAGCAGAGATCTAAGCGGGACAGGGGAGGGGAATGAGCAGTTCTTC. Protein: CATSRDLSGTGEGNEQFF. The rearrangement uses TRBV15 and TRBJ2-1; 10 nucleotides align to TRBD1. CDR1 and CDR2 from the germline V gene are LNHNV and YYDKDF (reference sequence). The CDR3 loop spans 18 amino acids. With 0 bases clipped from V and 7 bases from J, the junction kept 12 bases outside the gene matches.

The rearrangement links TRBV7-9 to TRBJ1-5, with TRBD1 matching 7 bases. Germline CDR1 SEHNR, CDR2 FQNEAQ (reference sequence). Germline trimming cut 6 bases from V and 0 bases from J; bases unmatched to any gene: 5. This CDR3 is 15 amino acids long. The CDR3 loop is CASSRGQYSNQPQHF. The CDR3 coding sequence is TGTGCCAGCAGTCGGGGACAGTATAGCAATCAGCCCCAGCATTTT.

V and J are TRBV11-1 and TRBJ1-1; 8 bases align to TRBD1. This CDR3 has 15 amino acids. V lost 5 bases to trimming and J lost 0 bases; unmatched junction nucleotides: 5. Germline assignment: CDR1 SGHAT and CDR2 FQDESV (reference sequence). Here the CDR3 reads CASSLGQVMNTEAFF. DNA of the CDR3: TGTGCCAGCAGCCTGGGACAGGTCATGAACACTGAAGCTTTCTTT.

In this sample, this clone turned up a few times. The chain carries TRBV6-1 and TRBJ2-7; D gene ambiguous. The V and J ends lost 2 bases and 1 base respectively, with 12 bases between them. This CDR3 has 15 amino acids. The V gene's germline CDR1 is MNHNS and CDR2 SASEGT. CDR3 region: CASSEYSGGSYEQYF. CDR3 nucleotide sequence: TGTGCCAGCAGTGAATACTCCGGCGGATCCTACGAGCAGTACTTC.

The chain carries TRBV6-5 and TRBJ2-7; the match to TRBD2 covers 13 bases. CDR1 is MNHEY, CDR2 SVGAGI, per germline. The V segment lost 5 bases and the J segment 10 bases; nucleotides outside the gene matches: 8. The CDR3 is made up of 14 amino acids. The CDR3 sequence is CASSLGGTSGNQYF. The CDR3 DNA reads as TGTGCCAGCAGTCTAGGGGGGACTAGCGGGAATCAGTACTTC.

In its sample, this clone was seen once. The chain is built from TRBV2 and TRBJ2-2; 8 bases fit TRBD2. Germline V CDR1 and CDR2: SNHLY, FYNNEI. This CDR3 comprises 14 residues. Trimming at V came to 8 bases and at J to 2 bases, leaving 4 bases not matched to a gene. DNA for the CDR3: TGTGCCAGCGCGGGGGGACTTAACACCGGGGAGCTGTTTTTT. Protein: CASAGGLNTGELFF. The full variable domain, rest sourced from reference TRBV2 and TRBJ2-2, is EPEVTQTPSHQVTQMGQEVILRCVPISNHLYFYWYRQILGQKVEFLVSFYNNEISEKSEIFDDQFSVERPDGSNFTLKIRSTKLEDSAMYFCASAGGLNTGELFFGEGSRLTVL.

The chain recombines TRBV6-4 with TRBJ2-1; 10 bases line up with TRBD2. The CDR3 extends over 15 amino acids. CDR1 and CDR2 from the germline V gene are MRHNA and SNTAGT. The J segment lost 3 bases and the V segment lost 5 bases, leaving 4 bases of the junction unmatched. CDR3 sequence: CASSRLAGGYNEQFF. Here the CDR3 DNA reads TGTGCCAGCAGTAGACTAGCGGGTGGCTACAATGAGCAGTTCTTC.

V and J are TRBV9 and TRBJ2-7; TRBD2 matches 15 bases. The CDR3 runs to 16 residues. Trimming took 3 bases from V and 6 from J; bases not matched to a gene: 7. CDR1 is SGDLS, CDR2 YYNGEE, per germline. The CDR3 loop is CASSEGPGLAGGEQYF. As DNA, the CDR3 is TGTGCCAGCAGCGAGGGGCCGGGACTAGCGGGAGGCGAGCAGTACTTC.